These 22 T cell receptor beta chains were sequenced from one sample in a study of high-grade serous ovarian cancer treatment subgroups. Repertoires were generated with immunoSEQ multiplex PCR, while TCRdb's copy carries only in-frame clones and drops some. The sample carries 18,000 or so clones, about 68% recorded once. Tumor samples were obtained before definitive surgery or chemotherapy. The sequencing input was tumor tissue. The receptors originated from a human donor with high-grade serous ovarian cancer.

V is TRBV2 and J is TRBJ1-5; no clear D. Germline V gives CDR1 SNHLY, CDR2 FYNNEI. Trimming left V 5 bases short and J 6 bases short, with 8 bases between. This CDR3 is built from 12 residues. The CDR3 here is CASSLDPQPQHF. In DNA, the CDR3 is TGTGCCAGCAGTTTGGACCCTCAGCCCCAGCATTTT.

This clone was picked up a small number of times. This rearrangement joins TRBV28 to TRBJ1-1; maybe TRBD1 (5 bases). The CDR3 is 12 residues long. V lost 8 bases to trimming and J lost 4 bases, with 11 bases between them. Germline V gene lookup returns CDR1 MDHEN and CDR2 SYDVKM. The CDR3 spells CASSSGSTEAFF. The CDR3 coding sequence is TGTGCCAGCTCCTCAGGGTCCACTGAAGCTTTCTTT.

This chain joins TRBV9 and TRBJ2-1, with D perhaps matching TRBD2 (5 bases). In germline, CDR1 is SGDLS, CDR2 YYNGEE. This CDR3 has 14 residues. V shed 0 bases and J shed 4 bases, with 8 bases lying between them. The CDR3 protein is CASSVDGGYNEQFF. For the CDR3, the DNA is TGTGCCAGCAGCGTAGATGGCGGGTACAATGAGCAGTTCTTC. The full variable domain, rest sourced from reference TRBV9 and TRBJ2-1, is DSGVTQTPKHLITATGQRVTLRCSPRSGDLSVYWYQQSLDQGLQFLIQYYNGEERAKGNILERFSAQQFPDLHSELNLSSLELGDSALYFCASSVDGGYNEQFFGPGTRLTVL.

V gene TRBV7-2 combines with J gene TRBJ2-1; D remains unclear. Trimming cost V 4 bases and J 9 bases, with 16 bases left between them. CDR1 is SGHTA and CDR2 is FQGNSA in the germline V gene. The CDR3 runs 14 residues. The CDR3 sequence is CASSSHGARVEQFF. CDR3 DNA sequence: TGTGCCAGCAGCTCCCATGGAGCTAGGGTTGAGCAGTTCTTC.

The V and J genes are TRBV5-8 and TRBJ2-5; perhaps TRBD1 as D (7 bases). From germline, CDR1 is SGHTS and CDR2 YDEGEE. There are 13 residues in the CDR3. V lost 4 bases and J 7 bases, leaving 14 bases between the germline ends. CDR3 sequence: CASSPYRGGTQYF. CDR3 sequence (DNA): TGTGCCAGCAGCCCTTACAGGGGAGGGACCCAGTACTTC.

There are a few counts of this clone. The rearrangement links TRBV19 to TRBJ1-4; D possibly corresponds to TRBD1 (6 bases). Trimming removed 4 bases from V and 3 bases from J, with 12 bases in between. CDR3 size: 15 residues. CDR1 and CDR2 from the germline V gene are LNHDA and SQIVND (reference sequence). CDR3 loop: CASSTRGGPNEKLFF. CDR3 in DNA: TGTGCCAGTAGTACCAGGGGTGGGCCTAATGAAAAACTGTTTTTT.

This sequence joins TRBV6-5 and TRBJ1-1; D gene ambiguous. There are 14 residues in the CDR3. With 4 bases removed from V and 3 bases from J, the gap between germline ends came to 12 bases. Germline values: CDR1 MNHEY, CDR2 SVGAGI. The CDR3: CASSFREKDTEAFF. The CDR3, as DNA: TGTGCCAGCAGTTTTCGGGAAAAAGACACTGAAGCTTTCTTT.

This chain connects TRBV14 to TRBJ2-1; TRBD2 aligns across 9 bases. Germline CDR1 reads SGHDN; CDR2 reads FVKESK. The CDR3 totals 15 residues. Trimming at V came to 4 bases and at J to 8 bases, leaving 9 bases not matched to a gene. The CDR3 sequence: CASSLSGLAMYEQFF. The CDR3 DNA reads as TGTGCCAGCAGCCTATCGGGACTAGCTATGTATGAGCAGTTCTTC.

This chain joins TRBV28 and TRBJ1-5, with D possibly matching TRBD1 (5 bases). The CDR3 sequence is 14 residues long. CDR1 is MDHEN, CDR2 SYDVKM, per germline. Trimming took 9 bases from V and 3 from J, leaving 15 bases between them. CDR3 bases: TGTGCCAGTTATATCCAGGGCCACAATCAGCCCCAGCATTTT. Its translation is CASYIQGHNQPQHF.

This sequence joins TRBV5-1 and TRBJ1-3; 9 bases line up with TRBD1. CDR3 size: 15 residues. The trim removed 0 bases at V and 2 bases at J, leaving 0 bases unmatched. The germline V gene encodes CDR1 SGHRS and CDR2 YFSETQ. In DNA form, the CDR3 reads TGCGCCAGCAGCTTGGGGACAGGGGCTGGAAACACCATATATTTT. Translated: CASSLGTGAGNTIYF.

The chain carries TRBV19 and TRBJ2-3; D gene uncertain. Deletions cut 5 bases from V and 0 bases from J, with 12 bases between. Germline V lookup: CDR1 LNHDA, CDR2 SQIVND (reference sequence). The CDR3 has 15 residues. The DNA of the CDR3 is TGTGCCAGTAGTGAAGCCTCCCCTAGCACAGATACGCAGTATTTT. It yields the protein CASSEASPSTDTQYF.

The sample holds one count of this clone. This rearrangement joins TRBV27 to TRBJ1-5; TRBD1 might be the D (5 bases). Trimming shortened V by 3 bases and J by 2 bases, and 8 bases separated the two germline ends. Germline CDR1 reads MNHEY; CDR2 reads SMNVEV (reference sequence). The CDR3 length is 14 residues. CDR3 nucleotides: TGTGCCAGCAGTTTTCAAGGGGGCAATCAGCCCCAGCATTTT. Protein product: CASSFQGGNQPQHF.

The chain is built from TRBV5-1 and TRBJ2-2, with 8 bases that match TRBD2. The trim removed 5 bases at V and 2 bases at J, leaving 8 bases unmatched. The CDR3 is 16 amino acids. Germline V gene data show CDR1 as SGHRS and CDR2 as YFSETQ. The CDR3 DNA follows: TGCGCCAGCAGACCTCGAACTAGCGGTAACACCGGGGAGCTGTTTTTT. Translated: CASRPRTSGNTGELFF.

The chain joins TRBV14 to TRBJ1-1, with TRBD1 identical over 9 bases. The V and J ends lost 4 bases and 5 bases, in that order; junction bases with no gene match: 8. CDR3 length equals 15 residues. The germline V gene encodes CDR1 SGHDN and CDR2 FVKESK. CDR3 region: CASSPIQGAGTEAFF. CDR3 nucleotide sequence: TGTGCCAGCAGCCCCATACAGGGGGCAGGAACTGAAGCTTTCTTT.

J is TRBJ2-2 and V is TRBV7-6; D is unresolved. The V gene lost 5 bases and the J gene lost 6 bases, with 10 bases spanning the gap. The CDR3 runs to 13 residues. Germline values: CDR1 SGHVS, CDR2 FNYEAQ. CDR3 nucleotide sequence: TGTGCCAGCAGCCCCCGGCTGGCCGGGGAGCTGTTTTTT. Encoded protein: CASSPRLAGELFF.

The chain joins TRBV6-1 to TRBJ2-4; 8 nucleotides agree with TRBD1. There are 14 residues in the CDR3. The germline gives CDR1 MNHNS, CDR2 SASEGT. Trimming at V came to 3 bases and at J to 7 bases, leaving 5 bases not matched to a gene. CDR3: CASSDLGQGNIQYF. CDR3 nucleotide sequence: TGTGCCAGCAGTGATCTAGGACAGGGCAACATTCAGTACTTC.

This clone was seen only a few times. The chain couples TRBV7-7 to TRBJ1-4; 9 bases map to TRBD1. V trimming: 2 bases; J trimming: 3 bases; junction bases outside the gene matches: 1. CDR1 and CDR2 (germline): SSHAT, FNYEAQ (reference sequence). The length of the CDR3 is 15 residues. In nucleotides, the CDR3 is TGTGCCAGCAGCTTAACAGGGGGCTCTAATGAAAAACTGTTTTTT. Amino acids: CASSLTGGSNEKLFF.

The CDR3 bases are TGTGCCAGCAGTGACCCCGGACTACGGAATGAGCAGTTCTTC. As protein: CASSDPGLRNEQFF. The genes are TRBV2 and TRBJ2-1, with D perhaps TRBD2 (6 bases). Per germline, CDR1 SNHLY and CDR2 FYNNEI. Between the trimmed V and J ends, which lost 3 bases and 7 bases, there was a span of 13 bases. This CDR3 comprises 14 residues.

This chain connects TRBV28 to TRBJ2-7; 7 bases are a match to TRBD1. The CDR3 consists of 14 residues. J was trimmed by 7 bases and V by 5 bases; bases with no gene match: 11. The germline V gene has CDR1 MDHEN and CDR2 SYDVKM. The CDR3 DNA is TGTGCCAGCAGTCCCCCTCGACAGGGTGGGGAGCAGTACTTC. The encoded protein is CASSPPRQGGEQYF.

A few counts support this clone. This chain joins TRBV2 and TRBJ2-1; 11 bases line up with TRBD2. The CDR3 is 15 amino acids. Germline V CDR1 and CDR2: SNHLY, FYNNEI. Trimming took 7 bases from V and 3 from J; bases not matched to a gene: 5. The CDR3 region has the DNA TGTGCCAGCACGTCGGGGACTAGCGGCTACAATGAGCAGTTCTTC. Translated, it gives CASTSGTSGYNEQFF. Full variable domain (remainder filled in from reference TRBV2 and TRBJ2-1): EPEVTQTPSHQVTQMGQEVILRCVPISNHLYFYWYRQILGQKVEFLVSFYNNEISEKSEIFDDQFSVERPDGSNFTLKIRSTKLEDSAMYFCASTSGTSGYNEQFFGPGTRLTVL.

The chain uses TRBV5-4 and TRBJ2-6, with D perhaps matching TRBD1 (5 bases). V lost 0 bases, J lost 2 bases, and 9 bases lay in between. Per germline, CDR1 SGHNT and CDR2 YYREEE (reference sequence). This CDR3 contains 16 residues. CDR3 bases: TGTGCCAGCAGCTTGGGGACAAATACTGGGGCCAACGTCCTGACTTTC. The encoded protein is CASSLGTNTGANVLTF.

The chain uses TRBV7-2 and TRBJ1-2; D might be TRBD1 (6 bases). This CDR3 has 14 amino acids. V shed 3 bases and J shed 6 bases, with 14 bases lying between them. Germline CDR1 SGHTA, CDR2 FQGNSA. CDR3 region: CASSFATGPNGYTF. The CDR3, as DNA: TGTGCCAGCAGCTTTGCTACAGGGCCGAATGGCTACACCTTC.